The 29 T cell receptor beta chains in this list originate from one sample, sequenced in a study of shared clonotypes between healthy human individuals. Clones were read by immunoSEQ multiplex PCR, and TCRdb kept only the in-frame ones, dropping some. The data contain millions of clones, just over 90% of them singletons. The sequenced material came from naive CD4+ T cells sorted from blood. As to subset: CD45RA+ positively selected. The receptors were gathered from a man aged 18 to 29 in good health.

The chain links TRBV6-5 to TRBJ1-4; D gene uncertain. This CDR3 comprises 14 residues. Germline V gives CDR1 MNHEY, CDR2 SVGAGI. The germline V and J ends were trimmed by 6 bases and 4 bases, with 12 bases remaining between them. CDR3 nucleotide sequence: TGTGCCAGCAGGCTCACAGCCAATAATGAAAAACTGTTTTTT. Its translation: CASRLTANNEKLFF.

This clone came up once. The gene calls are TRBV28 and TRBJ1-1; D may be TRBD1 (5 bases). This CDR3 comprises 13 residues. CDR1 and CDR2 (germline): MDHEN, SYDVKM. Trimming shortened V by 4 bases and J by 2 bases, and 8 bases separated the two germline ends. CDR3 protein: CASSWDSNTEAFF. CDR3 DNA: TGTGCCAGCAGTTGGGACTCTAACACTGAAGCTTTCTTT.

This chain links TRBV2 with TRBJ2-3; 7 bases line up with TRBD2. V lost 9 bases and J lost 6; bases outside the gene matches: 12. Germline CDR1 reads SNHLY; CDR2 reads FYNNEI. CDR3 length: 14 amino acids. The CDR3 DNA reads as TGTGCCAGTCAATCCGGACTAGGTTTGGATACGCAGTATTTT. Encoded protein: CASQSGLGLDTQYF.

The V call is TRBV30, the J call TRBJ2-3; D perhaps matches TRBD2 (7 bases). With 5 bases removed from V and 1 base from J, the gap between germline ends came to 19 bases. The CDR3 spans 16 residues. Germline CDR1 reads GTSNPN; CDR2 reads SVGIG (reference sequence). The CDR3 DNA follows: TGTGCCTGGGGCAGGGGAGGGGGTCTAGGCACAGATACGCAGTATTTT. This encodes CAWGRGGGLGTDTQYF.

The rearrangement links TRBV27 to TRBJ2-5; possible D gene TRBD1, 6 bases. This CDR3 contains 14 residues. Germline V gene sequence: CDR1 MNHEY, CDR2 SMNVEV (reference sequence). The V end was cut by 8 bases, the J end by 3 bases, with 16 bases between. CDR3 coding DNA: TGTGCCAGCTCCGACAGGACCCTTGAAGAGACCCAGTACTTC. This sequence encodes CASSDRTLEETQYF.

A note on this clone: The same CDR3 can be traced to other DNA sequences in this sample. The CDR3 nucleotides are TGTGCCAGCAGCGGATCTACAGATACGCAGTATTTT. This translates into CASSGSTDTQYF. The rearrangement uses TRBV9 and TRBJ2-3, with no clear D. In germline, CDR1 is SGDLS, CDR2 YYNGEE. The length of the CDR3 is 12 residues. V lost 3 bases, J lost 3 bases, and 5 bases lay in between.

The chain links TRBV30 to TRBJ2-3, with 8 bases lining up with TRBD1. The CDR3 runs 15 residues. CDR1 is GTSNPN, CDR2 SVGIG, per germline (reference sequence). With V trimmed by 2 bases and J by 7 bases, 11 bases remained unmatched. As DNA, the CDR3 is TGTGCCTGGAGTCGGGACAGGTTTAGAGTAAATACGCAGTATTTT. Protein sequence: CAWSRDRFRVNTQYF.

CDR3 sequence reads: CASSLTNSPLHF. In DNA form, the CDR3 reads TGTGCCAGCAGTTTGACGAATTCACCCCTCCACTTT. This rearrangement joins TRBV2 to TRBJ1-6; no definite D call. The CDR3 is made up of 12 amino acids. V was clipped by 5 bases and J by 7 bases, with 6 bases between them. Germline V gene lookup returns CDR1 SNHLY and CDR2 FYNNEI.

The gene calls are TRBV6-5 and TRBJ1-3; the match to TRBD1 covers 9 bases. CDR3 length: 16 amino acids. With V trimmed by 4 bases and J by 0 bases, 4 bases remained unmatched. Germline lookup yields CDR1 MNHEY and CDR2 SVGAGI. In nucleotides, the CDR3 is TGTGCCAGCAGTTTGGGGACAGGGTTCTCTGGAAACACCATATATTTT. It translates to CASSLGTGFSGNTIYF.

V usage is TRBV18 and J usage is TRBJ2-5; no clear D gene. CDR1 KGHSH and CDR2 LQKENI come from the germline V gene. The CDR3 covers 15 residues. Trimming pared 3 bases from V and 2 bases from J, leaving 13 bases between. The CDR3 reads CASSPPEGPQETQYF. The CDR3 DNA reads TGTGCCAGCTCACCCCCGGAAGGGCCACAAGAGACCCAGTACTTC.

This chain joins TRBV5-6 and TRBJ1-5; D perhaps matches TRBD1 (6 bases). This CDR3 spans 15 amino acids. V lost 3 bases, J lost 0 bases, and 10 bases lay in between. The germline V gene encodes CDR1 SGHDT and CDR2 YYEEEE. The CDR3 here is CASSSQGYSNQPQHF. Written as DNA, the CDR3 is TGTGCCAGCAGCTCTCAGGGGTATAGCAATCAGCCCCAGCATTTT.

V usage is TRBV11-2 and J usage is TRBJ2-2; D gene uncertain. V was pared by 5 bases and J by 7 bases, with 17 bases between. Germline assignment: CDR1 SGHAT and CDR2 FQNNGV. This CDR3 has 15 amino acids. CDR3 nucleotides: TGTGCCAGCAGCACCAGACCGCCTTCCGGCGGGGAGCTGTTTTTT. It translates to CASSTRPPSGGELFF.

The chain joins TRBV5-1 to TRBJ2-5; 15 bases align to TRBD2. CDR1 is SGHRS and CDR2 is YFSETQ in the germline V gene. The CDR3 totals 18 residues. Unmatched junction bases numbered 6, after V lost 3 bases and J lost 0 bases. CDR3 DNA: TGCGCCAGCAGCTGGGGACTAGCGGGAGGCCAAAACCAAGAGACCCAGTACTTC. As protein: CASSWGLAGGQNQETQYF.

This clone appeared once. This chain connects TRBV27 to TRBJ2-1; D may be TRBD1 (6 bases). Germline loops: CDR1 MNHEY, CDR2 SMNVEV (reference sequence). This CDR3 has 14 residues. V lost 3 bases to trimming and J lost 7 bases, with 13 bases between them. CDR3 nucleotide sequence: TGTGCCAGCAGTTTCCGACAGGCGAATAATGAGCAGTTCTTC. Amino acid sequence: CASSFRQANNEQFF.

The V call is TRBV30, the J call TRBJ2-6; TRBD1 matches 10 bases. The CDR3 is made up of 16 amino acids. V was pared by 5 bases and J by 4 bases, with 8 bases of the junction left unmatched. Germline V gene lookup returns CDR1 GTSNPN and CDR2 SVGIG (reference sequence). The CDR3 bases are TGTGCCTGGGCGGGACAGGGGAAGGCCGGGGCCAACGTCCTGACTTTC. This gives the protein CAWAGQGKAGANVLTF.

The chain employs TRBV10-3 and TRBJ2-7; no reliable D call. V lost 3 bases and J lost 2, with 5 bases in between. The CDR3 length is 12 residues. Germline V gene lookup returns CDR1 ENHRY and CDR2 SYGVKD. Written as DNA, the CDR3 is TGTGCCATCAGTGACAGGCCCTACGAGCAGTACTTC. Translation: CAISDRPYEQYF.

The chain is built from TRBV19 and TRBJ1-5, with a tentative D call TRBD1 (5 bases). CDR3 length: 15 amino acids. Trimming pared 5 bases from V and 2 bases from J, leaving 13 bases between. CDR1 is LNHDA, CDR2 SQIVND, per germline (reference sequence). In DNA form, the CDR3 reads TGTGCCAGTAGTCCCCCGGCGGGGCGCAATCAGCCCCAGCATTTT. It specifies CASSPPAGRNQPQHF.

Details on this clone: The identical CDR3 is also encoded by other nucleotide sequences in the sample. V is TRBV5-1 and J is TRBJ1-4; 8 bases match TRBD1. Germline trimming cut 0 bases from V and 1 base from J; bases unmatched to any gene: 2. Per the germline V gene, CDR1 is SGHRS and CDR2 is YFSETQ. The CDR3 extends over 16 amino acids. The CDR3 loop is CASSLEGQGTNEKLFF. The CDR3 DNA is TGCGCCAGCAGCTTGGAAGGACAGGGAACTAATGAAAAACTGTTTTTT. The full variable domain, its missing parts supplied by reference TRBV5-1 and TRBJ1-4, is KAGVTQTPRYLIKTRGQQVTLSCSPISGHRSVSWYQQTPGQGLQFLFEYFSETQRNKGNFPGRFSGRQFSNSRSEMNVSTLELGDSALYLCASSLEGQGTNEKLFFGSGTQLSVL.

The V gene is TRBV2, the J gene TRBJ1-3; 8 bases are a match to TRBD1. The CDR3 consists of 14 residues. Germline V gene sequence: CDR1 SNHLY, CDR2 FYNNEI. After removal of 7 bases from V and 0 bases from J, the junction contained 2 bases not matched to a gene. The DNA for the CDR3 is TGTGCCAGCAAAGACAGGGGCTCTGGAAACACCATATATTTT. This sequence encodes CASKDRGSGNTIYF.

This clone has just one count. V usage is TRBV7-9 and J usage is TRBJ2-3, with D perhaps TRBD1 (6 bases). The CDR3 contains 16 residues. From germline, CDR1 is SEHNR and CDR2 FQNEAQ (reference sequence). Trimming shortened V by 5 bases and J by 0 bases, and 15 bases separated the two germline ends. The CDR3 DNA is TGTGCCAGCAGCCCGGCCGGGACAACTAGCACAGATACGCAGTATTTT. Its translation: CASSPAGTTSTDTQYF.

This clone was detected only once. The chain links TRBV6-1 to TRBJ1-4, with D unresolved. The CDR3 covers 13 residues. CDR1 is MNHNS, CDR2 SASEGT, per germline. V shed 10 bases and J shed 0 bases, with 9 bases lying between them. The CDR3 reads CATRHPTNEKLFF. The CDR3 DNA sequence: TGTGCCACCAGACACCCAACTAATGAAAAACTGTTTTTT.

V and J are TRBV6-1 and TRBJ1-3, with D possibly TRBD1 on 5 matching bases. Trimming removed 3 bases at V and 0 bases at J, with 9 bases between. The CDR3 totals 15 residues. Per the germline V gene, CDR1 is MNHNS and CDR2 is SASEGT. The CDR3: CASSDQGLSGNTIYF. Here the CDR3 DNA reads TGTGCCAGCAGTGACCAGGGCCTCTCTGGAAACACCATATATTTT.

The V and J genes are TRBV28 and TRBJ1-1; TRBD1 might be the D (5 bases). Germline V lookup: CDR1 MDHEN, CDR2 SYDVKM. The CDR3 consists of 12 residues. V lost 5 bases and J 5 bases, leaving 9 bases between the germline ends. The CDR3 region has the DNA TGTGCCAGCAGTCCCGGGGGGACTGAAGCTTTCTTT. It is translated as CASSPGGTEAFF. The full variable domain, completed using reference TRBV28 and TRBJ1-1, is DVKVTQSSRYLVKRTGEKVFLECVQDMDHENMFWYRQDPGLGLRLIYFSYDVKMKEKGDIPEGYSVSREKKERFSLILESASTNQTSMYLCASSPGGTEAFFGQGTRLTVV.

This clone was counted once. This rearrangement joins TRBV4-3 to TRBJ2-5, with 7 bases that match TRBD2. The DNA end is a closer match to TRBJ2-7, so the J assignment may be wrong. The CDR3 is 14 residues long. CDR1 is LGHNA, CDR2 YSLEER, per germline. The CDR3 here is CASSQVAGVYEQYF. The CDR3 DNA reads TGCGCCAGCAGCCAAGTTGCGGGGGTGTACGAGCAGTACTTC.

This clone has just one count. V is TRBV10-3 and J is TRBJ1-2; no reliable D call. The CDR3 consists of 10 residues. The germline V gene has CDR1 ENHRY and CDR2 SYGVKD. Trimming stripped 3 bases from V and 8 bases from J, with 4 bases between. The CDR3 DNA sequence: TGTGCCATCAGTGATGTCGGCTACACCTTC. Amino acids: CAISDVGYTF.

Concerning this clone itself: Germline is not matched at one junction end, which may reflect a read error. The CDR3 region is CASSQDYLAKNIQYF. In DNA, the CDR3 is TGTGCCAGCAGTCAAGACTACCTAGCCAAAAACATTCAGTACTTC. The chain employs TRBV4-2 and TRBJ2-4; a weak D match, TRBD2 (5 bases). This CDR3 has 15 amino acids. The germline CDR1 and CDR2 sequences are LGHNA and YNFKEQ.

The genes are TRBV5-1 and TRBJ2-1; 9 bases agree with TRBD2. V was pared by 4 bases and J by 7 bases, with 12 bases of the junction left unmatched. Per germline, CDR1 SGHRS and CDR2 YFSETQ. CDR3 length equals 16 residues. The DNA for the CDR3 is TGCGCCAGCAGCATTCTTAGCGGGGGAATACAGAATGAGCAGTTCTTC. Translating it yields CASSILSGGIQNEQFF.

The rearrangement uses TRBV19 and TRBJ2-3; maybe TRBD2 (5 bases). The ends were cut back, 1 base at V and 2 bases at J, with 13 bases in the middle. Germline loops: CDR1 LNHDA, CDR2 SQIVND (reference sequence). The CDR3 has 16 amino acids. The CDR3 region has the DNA TGTGCCAGTAGTATAGGCAGCGGCAGCACCACAGATACGCAGTATTTT. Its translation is CASSIGSGSTTDTQYF.

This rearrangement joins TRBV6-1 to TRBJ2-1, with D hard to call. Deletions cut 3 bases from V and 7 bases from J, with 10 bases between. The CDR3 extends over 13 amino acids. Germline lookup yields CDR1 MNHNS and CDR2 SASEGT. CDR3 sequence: CASSEVWGNEQFF. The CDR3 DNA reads TGTGCCAGCAGTGAGGTCTGGGGTAATGAGCAGTTCTTC.